This T cell receptor (beta chain) was sequenced for a study of spatial heterogeneity in lung cancer. At the level of the study: Alpha-chain sequences were detected in numbers that were consistently lower than beta-chain sequences.

Per the germline V gene, CDR1 is SGHRS and CDR2 is YFSETQ. Trimming removed 1 base from V and 0 bases from J, with 10 bases in between. CDR3 length: 16 residues. MiXCR, applied by TCRdb to the 5' RACE reads, yields one record per CDR3 protein. This sample has several thousand distinct CDR3 sequences, with around 12% found just once. Time point given: sample taken at primary tumor resection. Samples were donated by 72 untreated early-stage non-small cell lung cancer patients. Unsorted samples of tumor, nontumor lung or frozen PBMC had their whole RNA sequenced. A note on this clonotype: The antigen is not known.

Findings of the study overall: Intratumoral expanded alpha and beta TCR counts were found to track tumor mutation counts.

The genes are TRBV5-1 and TRBJ2-2; D remains unclear. The receptor comes from a male donor with early-stage non-small cell lung cancer. Sample: lung tumor tissue, taken at surgery. DNA for the CDR3: TGCGCCAGCAGCTTGTCCGCGTTCGCGAACACCGGGGAGCTGTTTTTT. This gives the protein CASSLSAFANTGELFF.